The clone carrying this TCR beta chain was counted between two and nine times. The length of the CDR3 is 18 residues. Germline loops: CDR1 LGHNA, CDR2 YSLEER. V trimming: 3 bases; J trimming: 0 bases; junction bases outside the gene matches: 9. The record originates from a study of OX40 agonist ivuxolimab in advanced cancers. Turning to the study itself: An agonistic anti-OX40 (CD134) antibody, ivuxolimab, was used to treat the patients.

The protocol was immunoSEQ multiplex PCR, while the TCRdb copy is restricted to in-frame clones and leaves out a portion. The sample holds 87,000 or so clones, approximately 87% seen once. The sequencing here drew on CD4+ or CD8+ T cells sorted from blood, taken in a trial of the OX40 agonist ivuxolimab. This chain uses TRBV4-3 with TRBJ2-7, with 12 bases fitting TRBD2. The TCR originated in an adult with an advanced solid tumor such as melanoma, head and neck, liver or kidney cancer. The CDR3 DNA follows: TGCGCCAGCAGCCAGGGTGGGACTAGCGGGTCAACCTCCTACGAGCAGTACTTC. Protein: CASSQGGTSGSTSYEQYF.